The 30 T cell receptor beta chains below were found in one sample sequenced in a study of T cell repertoires and HLA-DP antigens. Only in-frame clones appear in the TCRdb table, and some are missing; sequencing was by immunoSEQ multiplex PCR. Here the sample spans around 70,000 clones, roughly 75% being singletons. Their antigens remain unidentified. The specimen sequenced was CD4+ T cells from PBMCs. The receptors were gathered from a man aged 55 to 70 in good health and CMV-seronegative.

The chain combines TRBV4-3 with TRBJ1-1; D remains unclear. The CDR3 length is 14 residues. With 2 bases removed from V and 1 base from J, the gap between germline ends came to 8 bases. Germline assignment: CDR1 LGHNA and CDR2 YSLEER. CDR3 nucleotide sequence: TGCGCCAGCAGCCAACTGCGGCAGAACACTGAAGCTTTCTTT. Protein sequence: CASSQLRQNTEAFF.

The CDR3 reads CASSYSVRERSEAFF. CDR3 coding DNA: TGTGCCAGCAGTTACTCGGTAAGGGAACGAAGTGAAGCTTTCTTT. The chain carries TRBV6-5 and TRBJ1-1, with no clear D. The germline gives CDR1 MNHEY, CDR2 SVGAGI. The CDR3 covers 15 residues. With 0 bases removed from V and 7 bases from J, the gap between germline ends came to 15 bases.

The CDR3 DNA is TGTGCCAGTACCATCAGGGGGTCGGACACTGAAGCTTTCTTT. It codes for CASTIRGSDTEAFF. The chain employs TRBV19 and TRBJ1-1; 7 nucleotides agree with TRBD1. The V and J ends lost 7 bases and 3 bases, in that order; junction bases with no gene match: 8. The length of the CDR3 is 14 residues. From germline, CDR1 is LNHDA and CDR2 SQIVND (reference sequence).

The rearrangement joins TRBV10-3 to TRBJ2-1; either TRBD1 or TRBD2 may fit D (5 bases each). Germline V lookup: CDR1 ENHRY, CDR2 SYGVKD. Trimming pared 8 bases from V and 0 bases from J, leaving 14 bases between. The CDR3 runs to 15 residues. The CDR3 DNA reads TGTGCCATCCGACCCGGGACCTCCTCCTACAATGAGCAGTTCTTC. Amino acids: CAIRPGTSSYNEQFF.

DNA for the CDR3: TGCGCCAGCAGCCCCGGACAGGCGGGTACAGATACGCAGTATTTT. Translating gives CASSPGQAGTDTQYF. The chain has TRBV5-1 and TRBJ2-3, with 7 nucleotides matching TRBD1. CDR3 length: 15 residues. The germline gives CDR1 SGHRS, CDR2 YFSETQ. J lost 3 bases, V lost 4 bases, and 8 bases had no gene match.

The chain recombines TRBV9 with TRBJ1-3; D is unclear. The CDR3 is 11 residues long. Trimming removed 7 bases from V and 8 bases from J, with 10 bases in between. Germline values: CDR1 SGDLS, CDR2 YYNGEE. The DNA of the CDR3 is TGTGCCAGCTCAAAAACGGACACCATATATTTT. Its translation is CASSKTDTIYF.

The genes are TRBV7-6 and TRBJ2-2, with TRBD2 as a possible D gene (5 bases). V dropped 5 bases and J dropped 2 bases, with 9 bases sitting between them. CDR1 and CDR2 from the germline V gene are SGHVS and FNYEAQ. CDR3 length: 14 residues. This CDR3 is CASSPGSNTGELFF. The CDR3 coding sequence is TGTGCCAGCAGCCCGGGGAGTAACACCGGGGAGCTGTTTTTT. The full variable domain, its missing parts supplied by reference TRBV7-6 and TRBJ2-2, is GAGVSQSPRYKVTKRGQDVALRCDPISGHVSLYWYRQALGQGPEFLTYFNYEAQQDKSGLPNDRFSAERPEGSISTLTIQRTEQRDSAMYRCASSPGSNTGELFFGEGSRLTVL.

The CDR3 nucleotides are TGTGCCAGCAGCCCGCGTGGGACTAGCGGGGGCACGGGCGGGGAGCTGTTTTTT. Protein sequence: CASSPRGTSGGTGGELFF. This chain joins TRBV7-9 and TRBJ2-2, with 14 bases identical to TRBD2. CDR1 and CDR2 from the germline V gene are SEHNR and FQNEAQ (reference sequence). J lost 7 bases, V lost 5 bases, and 12 bases had no gene match. The CDR3 spans 18 residues.

CDR3 nucleotides: TGTGCCAGCAGCTCCCATAGCGGGAGGTCCGGCAATGAGCAGTTCTTC. This sequence encodes CASSSHSGRSGNEQFF. The gene calls are TRBV7-2 and TRBJ2-1; 10 positions agree with TRBD2. The CDR3 is 16 amino acids. Germline V gene lookup returns CDR1 SGHTA and CDR2 FQGNSA. V was clipped by 4 bases and J by 6 bases; unmatched bases: 9.

V and J are TRBV27 and TRBJ2-5; 9 bases line up with TRBD1. Trimming cost V 3 bases and J 5 bases; bases outside gene matches: 4. Germline-derived CDR1 and CDR2 are MNHEY and SMNVEV (reference sequence). The CDR3 runs to 14 residues. The CDR3 DNA reads as TGTGCCAGCAGTTTGACAGGGGGTAGGGAGACCCAGTACTTC. Its translation is CASSLTGGRETQYF.

This clone was seen only a few times. CDR3 nucleotides: TGTGCCAGCAACGGACAGACGGGGGCCAACGTCCTGACTTTC. It encodes CASNGQTGANVLTF. The chain recombines TRBV2 with TRBJ2-6; possible D gene TRBD1, 6 bases. Germline CDR1 reads SNHLY; CDR2 reads FYNNEI. V lost 7 bases, J lost 4 bases, and 11 bases lay in between. The length of the CDR3 is 14 residues.

The chain combines TRBV4-3 with TRBJ2-2; no firm D call. With 3 bases removed from V and 2 bases from J, the gap between germline ends came to 4 bases. This CDR3 contains 13 residues. Germline V gene data show CDR1 as LGHNA and CDR2 as YSLEER. The CDR3 nucleotides are TGCGCCAGCAGCCAGGGTAACACCGGGGAGCTGTTTTTT. This sequence encodes CASSQGNTGELFF.

This rearrangement joins TRBV5-4 to TRBJ2-5; 9 nucleotides match TRBD2. The germline CDR1 and CDR2 sequences are SGHNT and YYREEE (reference sequence). Losses at the gene ends were 4 bases for V and 5 bases for J; bases not matched to a gene: 15. This CDR3 has 17 residues. For the CDR3, the DNA is TGTGCCAGCAGCCTGGGGGGTAGCGGGAGATCCGGGGAGACCCAGTACTTC. Residues: CASSLGGSGRSGETQYF.

The chain employs TRBV5-4 and TRBJ1-3; no clear D gene. The germline V gene encodes CDR1 SGHNT and CDR2 YYREEE (reference sequence). V lost 7 bases, J lost 6 bases, and 14 bases lay in between. The CDR3 is made up of 13 amino acids. CDR3 DNA: TGTGCCAGCCGAAAAGACATGTCAAACACCATATATTTT. Translation gives CASRKDMSNTIYF.

The rearrangement links TRBV19 to TRBJ2-1, with D possibly being TRBD1 or TRBD2 (6 bases each). V was trimmed by 5 bases and J by 4 bases, leaving 9 bases between them. Germline CDR1 LNHDA, CDR2 SQIVND (reference sequence). CDR3 length: 13 amino acids. DNA for the CDR3: TGTGCCAGTAGTCGGGGGCCGTACAATGAGCAGTTCTTC. This translates into CASSRGPYNEQFF. Using reference TRBV19 and TRBJ2-1 for the parts outside the CDR3, the full variable domain is DGGITQSPKYLFRKEGQNVTLSCEQNLNHDAMYWYRQDPGQGLRLIYYSQIVNDFQKGDIAEGYSVSREKKESFPLTVTSAQKNPTAFYLCASSRGPYNEQFFGPGTRLTVL.

The chain couples TRBV7-9 to TRBJ1-5; 7 bases fit TRBD1. This CDR3 has 14 residues. V lost 5 bases, J lost 7 bases, and 8 bases stayed unmatched. Germline CDR1 and CDR2: SEHNR and FQNEAQ (reference sequence). CDR3 DNA: TGTGCCAGCAGCGCGACAGGGCTACACCAGCCCCAGCATTTT. Protein: CASSATGLHQPQHF.

The chain couples TRBV5-6 to TRBJ1-2, with 10 bases lining up with TRBD1. CDR3 length: 14 amino acids. Germline CDR1 is SGHDT and CDR2 is YYEEEE. V shed 0 bases, J shed 7 bases, and the junction held 3 bases outside the gene matches. CDR3 in amino acids: CASSLDDRGPGYTF. The DNA of the CDR3 is TGTGCCAGCAGCTTGGACGACAGGGGGCCTGGCTACACCTTC.

This chain joins TRBV19 and TRBJ2-2, with D perhaps matching TRBD1 (6 bases). Trimming pared 4 bases from V and 0 bases from J, leaving 9 bases between. The CDR3 runs to 15 residues. Germline V gene sequence: CDR1 LNHDA, CDR2 SQIVND (reference sequence). The CDR3 sequence: CASSTGQTNTGELFF. In DNA, the CDR3 is TGTGCCAGTAGTACCGGACAGACGAACACCGGGGAGCTGTTTTTT.

This clone was seen a single time. The V and J genes are TRBV28 and TRBJ1-1, with D uncertain. Trimming stripped 6 bases from V and 1 base from J, with 12 bases between. CDR3 size: 14 residues. Looked up from germline, CDR1 is MDHEN and CDR2 is SYDVKM. The CDR3 reads CASRPPGGNTEAFF. The CDR3 region has the DNA TGTGCCAGCAGGCCGCCGGGCGGGAACACTGAAGCTTTCTTT.

The rearrangement links TRBV7-2 to TRBJ1-6; 9 bases are a match to TRBD1. Unmatched junction bases numbered 9, after V lost 2 bases and J lost 10 bases. CDR1 and CDR2 from the germline V gene are SGHTA and FQGNSA. This CDR3 has 16 amino acids. CDR3 sequence (DNA): TGTGCCAGCAGCTTATCAATCACAGGGGGCCAGTCACCCCTCCACTTT. This translates into CASSLSITGGQSPLHF.

The chain combines TRBV5-6 with TRBJ2-2; weak D call: TRBD2 (5 bases). The CDR3 sequence is 16 residues long. V lost 4 bases and J lost 0, with 13 bases in between. Per the germline V gene, CDR1 is SGHDT and CDR2 is YYEEEE. The CDR3 region has the DNA TGTGCCAGCAGCCCGGAGGCCGGTACGAACACCGGGGAGCTGTTTTTT. Translating gives CASSPEAGTNTGELFF.

The V call is TRBV2, the J call TRBJ1-1, with D perhaps TRBD1 (5 bases). Germline CDR1 reads SNHLY; CDR2 reads FYNNEI. The length of the CDR3 is 13 residues. V was cut by 7 bases and J by 1 base, with 10 bases left in between. The DNA for the CDR3 is TGTGCCAGCATTAGGGGCCCGAACACTGAAGCTTTCTTT. Translating gives CASIRGPNTEAFF. The full variable domain, its missing parts supplied by reference TRBV2 and TRBJ1-1, is EPEVTQTPSHQVTQMGQEVILRCVPISNHLYFYWYRQILGQKVEFLVSFYNNEISEKSEIFDDQFSVERPDGSNFTLKIRSTKLEDSAMYFCASIRGPNTEAFFGQGTRLTVV.

The chain links TRBV5-1 to TRBJ2-2; TRBD1 matches at 7 bases. Trimming took 4 bases from V and 3 from J; bases not matched to a gene: 9. This CDR3 is built from 16 residues. Germline CDR1 is SGHRS and CDR2 is YFSETQ. DNA of the CDR3: TGCGCCAGCAGCCCCACCGGGACAGCCTACACCGGGGAGCTGTTTTTT. This translates into CASSPTGTAYTGELFF.

J is TRBJ2-3 and V is TRBV2; D gene ambiguous. The V gene's germline CDR1 is SNHLY and CDR2 FYNNEI. V was clipped by 8 bases and J by 2 bases, with 14 bases between them. The CDR3 contains 14 residues. Here the CDR3 DNA reads TGTGCCAGCCGGACCGGGCCGAACACAGATACGCAGTATTTT. Translation: CASRTGPNTDTQYF.

The chain couples TRBV2 to TRBJ1-1; the match to TRBD1 covers 7 bases. The CDR3 loop spans 13 amino acids. Unmatched junction bases numbered 6, after V lost 6 bases and J lost 5 bases. The germline V gene has CDR1 SNHLY and CDR2 FYNNEI. This CDR3 is CASSSGGSTEAFF. As DNA, the CDR3 is TGTGCCAGCAGCTCAGGGGGGAGTACTGAAGCTTTCTTT.

This clone was recorded a few times. The chain is built from TRBV5-1 and TRBJ2-7; D gene ambiguous. V gave up 0 bases and J gave up 1 base, with 11 bases separating them. CDR1 is SGHRS, CDR2 YFSETQ, per germline. The CDR3 is made up of 15 amino acids. The CDR3 region has the DNA TGCGCCAGCAGCTTGGCGGCAGGTCCTTCCTACGAGCAGTACTTC. It codes for CASSLAAGPSYEQYF.

V and J are TRBV6-1 and TRBJ1-5; D possibly corresponds to TRBD1 (6 bases). Per the germline V gene, CDR1 is MNHNS and CDR2 is SASEGT. This CDR3 contains 13 residues. V was shortened by 8 bases and J by 4 bases, with 12 bases between the two germline ends. CDR3 DNA sequence: TGTGCCAGCGGCAGACAGGAGAATCAGCCCCAGCATTTT. Protein product: CASGRQENQPQHF.

The chain links TRBV18 to TRBJ1-2, with D uncertain. In germline, CDR1 is KGHSH, CDR2 LQKENI. The CDR3 is 14 residues long. V lost 2 bases and J 0 bases, leaving 7 bases between the germline ends. The CDR3 sequence: CASSPELANYGYTF. CDR3 nucleotide sequence: TGTGCCAGCTCACCAGAGTTAGCTAACTATGGCTACACCTTC. Combining the CDR3 with reference TRBV18 and TRBJ1-2 gives the whole variable domain NAGVMQNPRHLVRRRGQEARLRCSPMKGHSHVYWYRQLPEEGLKFMVYLQKENIIDESGMPKERFSAEFPKEGPSILRIQQVVRGDSAAYFCASSPELANYGYTFGSGTRLTVV.

The J gene is TRBJ1-1, the V gene TRBV18; possible D gene TRBD1, 6 bases. Germline values: CDR1 KGHSH, CDR2 LQKENI. Trimming cost V 3 bases and J 8 bases, with 16 bases left between them. The CDR3 runs to 14 residues. Written as DNA, the CDR3 is TGTGCCAGCTCACCGGTAGGGGGGGCAAAAGAAGCTTTCTTT. Translating gives CASSPVGGAKEAFF.

The chain employs TRBV19 and TRBJ1-2, with D uncertain. Trimming cost V 7 bases and J 8 bases, with 17 bases left between them. The CDR3 is 13 residues long. CDR1 LNHDA and CDR2 SQIVND come from the germline V gene (reference sequence). For the CDR3, the DNA is TGTGCCAGTACCAACGACGGTCTTAAGGGCTACACCTTC. Its protein is CASTNDGLKGYTF.